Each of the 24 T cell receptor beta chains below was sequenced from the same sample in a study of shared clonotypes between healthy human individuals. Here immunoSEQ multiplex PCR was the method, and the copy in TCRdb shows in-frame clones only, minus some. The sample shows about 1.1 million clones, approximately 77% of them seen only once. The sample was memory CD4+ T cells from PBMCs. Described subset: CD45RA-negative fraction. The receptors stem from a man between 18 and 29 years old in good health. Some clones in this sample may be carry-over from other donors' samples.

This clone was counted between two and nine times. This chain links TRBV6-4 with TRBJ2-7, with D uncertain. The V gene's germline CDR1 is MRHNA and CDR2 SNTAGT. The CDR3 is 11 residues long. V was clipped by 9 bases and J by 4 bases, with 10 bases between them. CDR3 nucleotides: TGTGCCAGTCCGGTTGGGTACGAGCAGTACTTC. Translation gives CASPVGYEQYF.

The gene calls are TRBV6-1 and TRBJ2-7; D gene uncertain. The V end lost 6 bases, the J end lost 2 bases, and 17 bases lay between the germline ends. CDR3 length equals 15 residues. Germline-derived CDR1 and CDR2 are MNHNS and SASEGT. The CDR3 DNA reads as TGTGCCAGCAGACTGATGGGCCTATCACCCTACGAGCAGTACTTC. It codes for CASRLMGLSPYEQYF.

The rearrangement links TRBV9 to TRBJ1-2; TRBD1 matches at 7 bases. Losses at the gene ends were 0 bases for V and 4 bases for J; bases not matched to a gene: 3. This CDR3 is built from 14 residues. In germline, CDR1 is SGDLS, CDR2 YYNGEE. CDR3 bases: TGTGCCAGCAGCGTAGACAGGGGAGGCTATGGCTACACCTTC. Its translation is CASSVDRGGYGYTF.

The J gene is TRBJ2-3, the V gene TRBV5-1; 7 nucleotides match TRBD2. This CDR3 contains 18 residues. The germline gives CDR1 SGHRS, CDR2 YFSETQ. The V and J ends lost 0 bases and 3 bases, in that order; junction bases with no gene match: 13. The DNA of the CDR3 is TGCGCCAGCAGCTTGGCTGGGACTACACCTTTTGGGACAGATACGCAGTATTTT. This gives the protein CASSLAGTTPFGTDTQYF.

Written as DNA, the CDR3 is TGCGCCAGCAGCTTGAGGACAGGGCAAGAGACCCAGTACTTC. Encoded protein: CASSLRTGQETQYF. The gene calls are TRBV4-3 and TRBJ2-5; 8 nucleotides line up with TRBD1. After removal of 5 bases from V and 2 bases from J, the junction contained 4 bases not matched to a gene. The CDR3 has 14 residues. Germline values: CDR1 LGHNA, CDR2 YSLEER.

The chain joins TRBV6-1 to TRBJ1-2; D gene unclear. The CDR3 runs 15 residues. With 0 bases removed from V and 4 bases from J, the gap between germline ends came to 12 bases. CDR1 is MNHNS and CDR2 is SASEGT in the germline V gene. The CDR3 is CASSEAGRAGYGYTF. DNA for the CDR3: TGTGCCAGCAGTGAAGCAGGCCGGGCGGGCTATGGCTACACCTTC.

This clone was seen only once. In DNA form, the CDR3 reads TGTGCCAGCAGCCGACAGGTTTCGAACACTGAAGCTTTCTTT. This gives the protein CASSRQVSNTEAFF. The J gene is TRBJ1-1, the V gene TRBV11-1; a possible D gene is TRBD1 (6 bases). The germline gives CDR1 SGHAT, CDR2 FQDESV (reference sequence). V lost 5 bases and J 1 base, leaving 11 bases between the germline ends. This CDR3 has 14 amino acids.

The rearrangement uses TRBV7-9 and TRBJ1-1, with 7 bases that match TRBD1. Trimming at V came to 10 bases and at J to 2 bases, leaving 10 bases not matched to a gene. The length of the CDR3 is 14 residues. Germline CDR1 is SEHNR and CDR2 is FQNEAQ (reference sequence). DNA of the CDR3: TGTGCCACCATTAGACAGGGCTTTAACACTGAAGCTTTCTTT. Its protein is CATIRQGFNTEAFF.

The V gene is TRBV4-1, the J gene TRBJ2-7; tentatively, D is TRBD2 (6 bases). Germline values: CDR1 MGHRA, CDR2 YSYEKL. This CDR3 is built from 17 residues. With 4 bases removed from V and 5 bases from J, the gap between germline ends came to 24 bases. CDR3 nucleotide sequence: TGCGCCAGCAGCCTGAGCGGGCCAGGCGGACCGATCCACGAGCAGTACTTC. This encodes CASSLSGPGGPIHEQYF.

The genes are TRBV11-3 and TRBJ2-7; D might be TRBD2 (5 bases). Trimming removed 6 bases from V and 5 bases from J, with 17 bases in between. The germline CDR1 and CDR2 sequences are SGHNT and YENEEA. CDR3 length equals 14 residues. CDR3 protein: CASSREGSSHEQYF. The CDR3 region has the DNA TGTGCCAGCAGTCGCGAGGGCTCATCCCACGAGCAGTACTTC.

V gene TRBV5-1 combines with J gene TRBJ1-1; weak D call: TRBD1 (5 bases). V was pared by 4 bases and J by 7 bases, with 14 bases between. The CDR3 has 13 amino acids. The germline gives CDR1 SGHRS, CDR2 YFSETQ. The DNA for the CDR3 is TGCGCCAGCAGCCCCCGAACAGGTGGTGAAGCTTTCTTT. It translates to CASSPRTGGEAFF.

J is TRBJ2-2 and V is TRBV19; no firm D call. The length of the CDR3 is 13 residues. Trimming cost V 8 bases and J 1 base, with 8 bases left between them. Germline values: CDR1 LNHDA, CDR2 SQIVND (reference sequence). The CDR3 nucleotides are TGTGCCAGTCAGACGGAGAACACCGGGGAGCTGTTTTTT. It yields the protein CASQTENTGELFF.

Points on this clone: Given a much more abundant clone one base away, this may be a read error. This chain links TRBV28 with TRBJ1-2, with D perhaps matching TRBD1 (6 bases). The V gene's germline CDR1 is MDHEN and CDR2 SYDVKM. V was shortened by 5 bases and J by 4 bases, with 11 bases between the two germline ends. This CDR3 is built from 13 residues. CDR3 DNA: TGTGCCAGCAGTCCCACAGGGCCCTATGGCTACACCTTC. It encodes CASSPTGPYGYTF.

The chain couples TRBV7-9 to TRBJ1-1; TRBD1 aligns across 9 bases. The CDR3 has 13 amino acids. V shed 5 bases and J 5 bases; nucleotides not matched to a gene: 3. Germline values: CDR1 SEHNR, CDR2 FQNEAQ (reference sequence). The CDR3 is CASSETGGTEAFF. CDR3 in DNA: TGTGCCAGCAGCGAGACAGGGGGAACTGAAGCTTTCTTT.

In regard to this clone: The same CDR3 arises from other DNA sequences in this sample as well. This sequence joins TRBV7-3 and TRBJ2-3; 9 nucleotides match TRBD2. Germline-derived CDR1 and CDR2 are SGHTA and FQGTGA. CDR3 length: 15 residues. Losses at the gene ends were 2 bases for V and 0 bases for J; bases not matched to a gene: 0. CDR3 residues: CASSLLAGSTDTQYF. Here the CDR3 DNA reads TGTGCCAGCAGCTTACTAGCGGGAAGCACAGATACGCAGTATTTT. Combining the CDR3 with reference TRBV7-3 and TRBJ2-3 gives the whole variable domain GAGVSQTPSNKVTEKGKYVELRCDPISGHTALYWYRQSLGQGPEFLIYFQGTGAADDSGLPNDRFFAVRPEGSVSTLKIQRTERGDSAVYLCASSLLAGSTDTQYFGPGTRLTVL.

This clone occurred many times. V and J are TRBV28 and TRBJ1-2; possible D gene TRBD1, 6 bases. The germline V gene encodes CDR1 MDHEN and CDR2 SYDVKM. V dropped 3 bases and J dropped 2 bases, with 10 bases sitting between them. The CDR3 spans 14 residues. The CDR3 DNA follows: TGTGCCAGCAGTTTCGAGGGGGGGAACTATGGCTACACCTTC. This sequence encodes CASSFEGGNYGYTF.

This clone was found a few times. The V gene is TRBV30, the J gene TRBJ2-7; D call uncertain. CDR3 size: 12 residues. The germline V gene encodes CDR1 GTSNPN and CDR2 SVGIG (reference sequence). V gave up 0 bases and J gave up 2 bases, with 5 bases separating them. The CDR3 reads CAWSVGPYEQYF. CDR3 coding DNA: TGTGCCTGGAGTGTGGGTCCCTACGAGCAGTACTTC.

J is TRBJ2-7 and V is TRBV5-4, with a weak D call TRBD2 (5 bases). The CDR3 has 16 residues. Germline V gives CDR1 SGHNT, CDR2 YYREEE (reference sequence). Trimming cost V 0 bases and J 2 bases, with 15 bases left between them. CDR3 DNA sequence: TGTGCCAGCAGCTTGGATATCGGAGGTGGAACCTACGAGCAGTACTTC. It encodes CASSLDIGGGTYEQYF.

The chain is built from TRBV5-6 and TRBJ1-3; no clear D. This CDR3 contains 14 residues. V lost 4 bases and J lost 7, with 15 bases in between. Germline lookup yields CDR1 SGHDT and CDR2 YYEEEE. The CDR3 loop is CASSPGAIGNTIYF. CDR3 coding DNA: TGTGCCAGCAGCCCTGGAGCCATCGGGAACACCATATATTTT.

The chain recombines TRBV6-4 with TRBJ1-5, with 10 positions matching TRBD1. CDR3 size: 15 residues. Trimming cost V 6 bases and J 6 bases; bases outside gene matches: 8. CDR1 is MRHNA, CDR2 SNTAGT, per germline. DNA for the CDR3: TGTGCCAGCAGCGAGATTGACAGGGGGCCTCAGCCCCAGCATTTT. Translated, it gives CASSEIDRGPQPQHF.

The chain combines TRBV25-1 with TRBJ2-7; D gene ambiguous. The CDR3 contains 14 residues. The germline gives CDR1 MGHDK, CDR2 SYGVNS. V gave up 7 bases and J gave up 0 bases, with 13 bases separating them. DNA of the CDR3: TGTGCCAGCACCTCGGGCCTGGGCTCCTACGAGCAGTACTTC. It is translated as CASTSGLGSYEQYF.

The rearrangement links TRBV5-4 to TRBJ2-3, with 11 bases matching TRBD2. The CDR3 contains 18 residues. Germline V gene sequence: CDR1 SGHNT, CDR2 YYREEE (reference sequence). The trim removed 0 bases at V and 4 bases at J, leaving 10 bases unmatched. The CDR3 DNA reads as TGTGCCAGCAGCTTGGGTAGCGGGAGGGCCCTTGGCGCAGATACGCAGTATTTT. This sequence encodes CASSLGSGRALGADTQYF.

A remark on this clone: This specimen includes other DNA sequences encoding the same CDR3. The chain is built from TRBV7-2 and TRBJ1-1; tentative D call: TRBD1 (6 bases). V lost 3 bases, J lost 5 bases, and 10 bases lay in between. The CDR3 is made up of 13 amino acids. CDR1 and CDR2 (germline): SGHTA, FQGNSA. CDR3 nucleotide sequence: TGTGCCAGCAGCTTGAGAAGGGGGACTGAAGCTTTCTTT. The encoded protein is CASSLRRGTEAFF. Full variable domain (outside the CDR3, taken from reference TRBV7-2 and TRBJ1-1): GAGVSQSPSNKVTEKGKDVELRCDPISGHTALYWYRQSLGQGLEFLIYFQGNSAPDKSGLPSDRFSAERTGGSVSTLTIQRTQQEDSAVYLCASSLRRGTEAFFGQGTRLTVV.

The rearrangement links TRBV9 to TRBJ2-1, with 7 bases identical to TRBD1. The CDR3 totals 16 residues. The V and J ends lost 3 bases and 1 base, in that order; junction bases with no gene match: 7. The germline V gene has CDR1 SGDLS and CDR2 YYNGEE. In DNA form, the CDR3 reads TGTGCCAGCAGCGCCCAACCGGGACAGTCCTACAATGAGCAGTTCTTC. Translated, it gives CASSAQPGQSYNEQFF.